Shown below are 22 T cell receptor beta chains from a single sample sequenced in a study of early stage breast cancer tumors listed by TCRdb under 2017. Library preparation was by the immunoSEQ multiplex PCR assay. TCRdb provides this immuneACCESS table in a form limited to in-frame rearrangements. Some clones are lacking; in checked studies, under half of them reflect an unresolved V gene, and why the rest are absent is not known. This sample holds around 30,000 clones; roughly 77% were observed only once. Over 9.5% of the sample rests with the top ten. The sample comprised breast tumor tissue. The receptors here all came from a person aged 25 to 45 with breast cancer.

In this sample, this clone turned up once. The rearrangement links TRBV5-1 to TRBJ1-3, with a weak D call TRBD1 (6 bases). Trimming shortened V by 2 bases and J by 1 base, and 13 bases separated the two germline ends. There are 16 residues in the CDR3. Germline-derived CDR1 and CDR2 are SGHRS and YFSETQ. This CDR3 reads CASSLTGLSSGNTIYF. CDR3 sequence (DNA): TGCGCCAGCAGCTTAACAGGGCTAAGTTCTGGAAACACCATATATTTT.

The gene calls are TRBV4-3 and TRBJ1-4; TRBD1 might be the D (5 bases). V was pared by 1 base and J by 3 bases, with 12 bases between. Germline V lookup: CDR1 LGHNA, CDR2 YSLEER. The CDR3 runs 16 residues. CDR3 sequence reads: CASSQVGVGANEKLFF. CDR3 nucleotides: TGCGCCAGCAGCCAAGTAGGGGTCGGGGCTAATGAAAAACTGTTTTTT.

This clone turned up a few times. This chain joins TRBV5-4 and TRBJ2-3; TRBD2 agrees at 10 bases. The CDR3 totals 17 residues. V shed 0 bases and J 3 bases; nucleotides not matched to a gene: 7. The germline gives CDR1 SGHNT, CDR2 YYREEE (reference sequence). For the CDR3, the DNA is TGTGCCAGCAGCTTGGGTGCCCTACTAGCGGGGACAGATACGCAGTATTTT. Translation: CASSLGALLAGTDTQYF. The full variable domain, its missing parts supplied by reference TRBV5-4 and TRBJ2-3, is ETGVTQSPTHLIKTRGQQVTLRCSSQSGHNTVSWYQQALGQGPQFIFQYYREEENGRGNFPPRFSGLQFPNYSSELNVNALELDDSALYLCASSLGALLAGTDTQYFGPGTRLTVL.

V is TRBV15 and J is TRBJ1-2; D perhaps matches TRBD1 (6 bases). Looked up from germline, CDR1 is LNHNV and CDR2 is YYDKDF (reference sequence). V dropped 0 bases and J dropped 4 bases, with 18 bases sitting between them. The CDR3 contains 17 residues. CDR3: CATSRDLFGGRAYGYTF. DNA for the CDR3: TGTGCCACCAGCAGAGATCTTTTCGGGGGGCGAGCCTATGGCTACACCTTC.

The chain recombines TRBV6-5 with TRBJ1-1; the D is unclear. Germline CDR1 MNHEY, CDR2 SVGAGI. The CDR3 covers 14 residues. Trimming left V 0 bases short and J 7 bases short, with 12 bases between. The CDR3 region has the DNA TGTGCCAGCAGTTACTCGCGGGCAGGTTTTGAAGCTTTCTTT. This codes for CASSYSRAGFEAFF.

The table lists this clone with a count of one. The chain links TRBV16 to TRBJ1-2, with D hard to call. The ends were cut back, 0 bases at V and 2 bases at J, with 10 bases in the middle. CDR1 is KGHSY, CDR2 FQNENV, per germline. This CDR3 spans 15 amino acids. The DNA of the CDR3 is TGTGCCAGCAGCCAATCGGAGACACCAAACTATGGCTACACCTTC. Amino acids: CASSQSETPNYGYTF.

The CDR3 DNA follows: TGCGCCAGCAGCCAGTTAGGGACGGTAGGACATTCAACTAATGAAAAACTGTTTTTT. As protein: CASSQLGTVGHSTNEKLFF. The gene calls are TRBV5-1 and TRBJ1-4; D is possibly TRBD1 (5 bases). The CDR3 has 19 amino acids. Germline V lookup: CDR1 SGHRS, CDR2 YFSETQ. The germline V and J ends were trimmed by 4 bases and 0 bases, with 22 bases remaining between them.

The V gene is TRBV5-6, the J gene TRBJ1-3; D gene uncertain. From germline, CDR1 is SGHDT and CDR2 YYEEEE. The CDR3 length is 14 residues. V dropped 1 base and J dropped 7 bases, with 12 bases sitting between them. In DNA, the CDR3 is TGTGCCAGCAGCTTGAGAGAGCCGGGGAACACCATATATTTT. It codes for CASSLREPGNTIYF. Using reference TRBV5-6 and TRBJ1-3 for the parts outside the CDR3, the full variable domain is DAGVTQSPTHLIKTRGQQVTLRCSPKSGHDTVSWYQQALGQGPQFIFQYYEEEERQRGNFPDRFSGHQFPNYSSELNVNALLLGDSALYLCASSLREPGNTIYFGEGSWLTVV.

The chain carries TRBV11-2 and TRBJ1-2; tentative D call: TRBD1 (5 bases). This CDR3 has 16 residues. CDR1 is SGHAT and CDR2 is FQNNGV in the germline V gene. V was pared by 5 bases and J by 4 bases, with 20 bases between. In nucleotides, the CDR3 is TGTGCCAGCAGCAATCTAAATTTCGACAGAGGCTATGGCTACACCTTC. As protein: CASSNLNFDRGYGYTF.

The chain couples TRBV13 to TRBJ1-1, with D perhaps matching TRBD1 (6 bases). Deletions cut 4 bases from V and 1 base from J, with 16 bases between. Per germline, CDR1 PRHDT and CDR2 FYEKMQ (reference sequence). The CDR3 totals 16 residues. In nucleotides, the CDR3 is TGTGCCAGCAGCTATTTACCCGGACAGCCGAACACTGAAGCTTTCTTT. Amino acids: CASSYLPGQPNTEAFF. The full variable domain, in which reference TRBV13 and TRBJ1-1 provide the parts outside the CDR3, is AAGVIQSPRHLIKEKRETATLKCYPIPRHDTVYWYQQGPGQDPQFLISFYEKMQSDKGSIPDRFSAQQFSDYHSELNMSSLELGDSALYFCASSYLPGQPNTEAFFGQGTRLTVV.

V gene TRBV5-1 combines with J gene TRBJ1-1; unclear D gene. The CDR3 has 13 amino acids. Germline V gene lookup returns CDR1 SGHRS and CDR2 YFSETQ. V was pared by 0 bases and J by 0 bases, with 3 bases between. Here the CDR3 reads CASSLELNTEAFF. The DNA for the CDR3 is TGCGCCAGCAGCTTGGAACTGAACACTGAAGCTTTCTTT.

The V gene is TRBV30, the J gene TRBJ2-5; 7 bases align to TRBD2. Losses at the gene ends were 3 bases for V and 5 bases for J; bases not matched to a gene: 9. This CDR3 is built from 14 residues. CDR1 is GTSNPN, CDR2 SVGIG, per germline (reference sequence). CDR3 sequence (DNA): TGTGCCTGGAGCCGGACTAGGCTAGCCGAGACCCAGTACTTC. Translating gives CAWSRTRLAETQYF.

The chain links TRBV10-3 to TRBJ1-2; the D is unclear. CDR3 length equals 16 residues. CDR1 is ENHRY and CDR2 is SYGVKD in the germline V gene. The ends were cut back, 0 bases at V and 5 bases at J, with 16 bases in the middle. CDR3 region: CAISESGPGPGYGYTF. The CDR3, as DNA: TGTGCCATCAGTGAGTCTGGGCCAGGCCCGGGGTATGGCTACACCTTC.

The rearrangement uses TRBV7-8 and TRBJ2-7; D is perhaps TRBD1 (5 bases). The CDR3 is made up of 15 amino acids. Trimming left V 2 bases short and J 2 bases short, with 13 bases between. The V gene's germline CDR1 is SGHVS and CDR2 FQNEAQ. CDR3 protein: CASSLFQGPTYEQYF. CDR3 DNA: TGTGCCAGCAGCTTATTTCAGGGCCCTACCTACGAGCAGTACTTC.

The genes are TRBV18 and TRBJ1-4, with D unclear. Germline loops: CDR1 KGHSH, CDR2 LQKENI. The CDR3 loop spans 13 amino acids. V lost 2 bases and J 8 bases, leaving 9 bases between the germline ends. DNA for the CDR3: TGTGCCAGCTCACCAGGTTTCCGGGAAAAACTGTTTTTT. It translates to CASSPGFREKLFF.

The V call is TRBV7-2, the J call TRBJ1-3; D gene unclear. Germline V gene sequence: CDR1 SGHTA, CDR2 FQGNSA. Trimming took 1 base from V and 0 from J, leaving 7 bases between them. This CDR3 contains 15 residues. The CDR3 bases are TGTGCCAGCAGCTTAGGAGGGATCTCTGGAAACACCATATATTTT. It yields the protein CASSLGGISGNTIYF.

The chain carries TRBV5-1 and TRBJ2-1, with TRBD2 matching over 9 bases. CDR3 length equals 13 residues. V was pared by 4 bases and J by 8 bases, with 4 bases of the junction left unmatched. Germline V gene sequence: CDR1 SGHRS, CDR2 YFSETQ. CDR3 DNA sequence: TGCGCCAGCAGCGGACTAGCGAACGATGAGCAGTTCTTC. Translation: CASSGLANDEQFF.

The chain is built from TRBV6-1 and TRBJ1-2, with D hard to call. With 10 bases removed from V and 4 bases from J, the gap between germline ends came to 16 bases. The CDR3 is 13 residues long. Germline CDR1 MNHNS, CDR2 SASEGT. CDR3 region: CANKPTLGYGYTF. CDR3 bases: TGTGCCAACAAACCGACCCTGGGCTATGGCTACACCTTC.

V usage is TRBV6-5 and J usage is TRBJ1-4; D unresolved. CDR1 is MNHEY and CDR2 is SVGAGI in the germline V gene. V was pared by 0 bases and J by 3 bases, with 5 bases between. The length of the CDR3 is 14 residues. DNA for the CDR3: TGTGCCAGCAGTTACTCTGGATCTAATGAAAAACTGTTTTTT. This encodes CASSYSGSNEKLFF.

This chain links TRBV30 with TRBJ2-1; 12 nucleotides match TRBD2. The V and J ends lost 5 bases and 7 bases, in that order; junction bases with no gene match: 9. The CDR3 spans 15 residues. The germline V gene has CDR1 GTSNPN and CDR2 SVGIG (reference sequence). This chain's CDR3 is CAWGRLAGAQNEQFF. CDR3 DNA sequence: TGTGCCTGGGGAAGACTAGCGGGAGCACAGAATGAGCAGTTCTTC.

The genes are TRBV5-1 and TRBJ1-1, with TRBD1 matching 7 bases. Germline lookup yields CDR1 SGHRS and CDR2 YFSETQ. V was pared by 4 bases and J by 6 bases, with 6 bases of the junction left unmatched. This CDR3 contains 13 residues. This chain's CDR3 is CASSRDSPAEAFF. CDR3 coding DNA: TGCGCCAGCAGCCGGGACAGCCCCGCTGAAGCTTTCTTT.

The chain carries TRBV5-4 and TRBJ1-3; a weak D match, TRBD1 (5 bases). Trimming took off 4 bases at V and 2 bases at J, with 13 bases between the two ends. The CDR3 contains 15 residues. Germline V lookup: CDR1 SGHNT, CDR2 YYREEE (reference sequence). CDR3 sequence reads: CASSPTVGAGNTIYF. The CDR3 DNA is TGTGCCAGCAGCCCCACCGTGGGGGCTGGAAACACCATATATTTT.